The TCR beta chain described here comes from a study of blood T cells in healthy people across ages. Next came a second PCR, run for roughly 6 to 11 cycles, which used a sample-barcoded 5' primer along with a J-beta primer mix. TCRdb reanalysed the 5' RACE reads using MiXCR and keeps one entry per CDR3 protein. The repertoire holds approximately 1.5 million distinct CDR3 sequences, with roughly 43% as singletons. The CDR3 sequence is 16 residues long. The V segment lost 2 bases and the J segment 0 bases; nucleotides outside the gene matches: 5. Germline CDR1 SGHTA, CDR2 FQGNSA. A few counts support this clonotype. Healthy Russian Caucasian donors spanned ages roughly 6 to 100 years.

The chain is built from TRBV7-2 and TRBJ2-5; 8 bases are a match to TRBD2. The origin of this receptor is a woman aged 18-35 years in good health. What was sequenced was blood. DNA for the CDR3: TGTGCCAGCAGCTTAAATCAGCGGGAGTACCAAGAGACCCAGTACTTC. Translation: CASSLNQREYQETQYF.